This T cell receptor (beta chain) was found in a study of cytomegalovirus exposure and HLA in healthy donors. Note on this clone: Its antigen is not known.

PCR was performed using 60 Vbeta and 13 Jbeta primers. The assay was immunoSEQ multiplex PCR, and TCRdb's table has in-frame clones only and misses some. The sample carries some 150,000 clones, 55% to 85% recorded once. Study-wide points: TRBV6-2, TRBV6-3 and some other V segments were excluded as indistinguishable.

Trimming cost V 0 bases and J 2 bases, with 12 bases left between them. This CDR3 spans 16 amino acids. CDR1 and CDR2 from the germline V gene are MNHEY and SVGAGI. V gene TRBV6-5 combines with J gene TRBJ2-3; the D gene is possibly TRBD2 (6 bases). The sequence was collected from a man aged 35 to 55 in good health and CMV-seronegative. The material sequenced was PBMCs. CDR3 sequence (DNA): TGTGCCAGCAGTTACTCCAGGGACTCTCCCACAGATACGCAGTATTTT. Its protein is CASSYSRDSPTDTQYF.